These T cell receptor beta chains were read from a single sample in a study of blood T cell repertoires in COVID-19. The method was immunoSEQ multiplex PCR; TCRdb's version includes in-frame clones alone and lacks a portion of them. This table holds about 140,000 clones, 84% found once. The sequenced material came from peripheral blood. These receptor sequences come from a human donor in a cohort sampled during active COVID-19. The CDR3 runs from the conserved cysteine through the conserved F or W. A D gene is named only where the DNA matches it firmly. Not every row has a clone size; where given, it reads once, few, many or a size class.

J gene | D gene | clone size | V gene | CDR3 protein | CDR3 DNA
TRBJ1-5 | . | . | TRBV7-9 | CASSLGAGNQPQHF | TGTGCCAGCAGCTTAGGGGCTGGCAATCAGCCCCAGCATTTT
TRBJ2-3 | TRBD2 | . | TRBV6-5 | CASRNLKSGRGTQYF | TGTGCCAGCAGGAACCTTAAGAGCGGGAGAGGTACGCAGTATTTT
TRBJ1-5 | . | . | TRBV18 | CASSPPGRPQHF | TGTGCCAGCTCCCCCCCAGGGCGGCCCCAGCATTTT
TRBJ2-2 | TRBD1 | . | TRBV13 | CASSLQGVTGELFF | TGTGCCAGCAGCTTACAGGGGGTCACCGGGGAGCTGTTTTTT
TRBJ2-1 | TRBD2 | . | TRBV5-1 | CASSLIGLLAGGGSYNEQFF | TGCGCCAGCAGCTTGATCGGATTGCTAGCGGGGGGCGGCTCCTACAATGAGCAGTTCTTC
TRBJ1-5 | . | . | TRBV3-1/TRBV3-2 | CASSQGGQSGNQPQHF | TGTGCCAGCAGCCAAGGAGGACAAAGCGGCAATCAGCCCCAGCATTTT
TRBJ1-1 | . | many | TRBV7-3 | CASSLGQGSTEAFF | TGTGCCAGCAGCTTAGGGCAGGGCAGCACTGAAGCTTTCTTT
TRBJ2-2 | . | . | TRBV29-1 | CSVGLQGTGELFF | TGCAGCGTTGGGTTACAGGGAACCGGGGAGCTGTTTTTT
TRBJ2-3 | . | . | TRBV7-2 | CASGGAIDTQYF | TGTGCCAGCGGGGGGGCTATAGATACGCAGTATTTT
TRBJ2-7 | . | . | TRBV3-1/TRBV3-2 | CASSQVTLPGAYEQYF | TGTGCCAGCAGCCAAGTCACCCTCCCGGGGGCCTACGAGCAGTACTTC
TRBJ2-3 | TRBD1 | . | TRBV5-1 | CASSSSTGGTDTQYF | TGCGCCAGCAGCTCCTCGACAGGGGGCACAGATACGCAGTATTTT
TRBJ2-2 | TRBD2 | . | TRBV19 | CASSIGTSGGNTGELFF | TGTGCCAGTAGTATAGGGACTAGCGGGGGAAACACCGGGGAGCTGTTTTTT
TRBJ2-7 | TRBD2 | . | TRBV28 | CASRSGGTYEQYF | TGTGCCAGCAGGAGCGGGGGCACCTACGAGCAGTACTTC
TRBJ2-3 | . | . | TRBV6-5 | CASSQGLDTQYF | TGTGCCAGCAGCCAGGGGTTGGATACGCAGTATTTT
TRBJ2-3 | . | . | TRBV6-6 | CASSQGGPRTDTQYF | TGTGCCAGCAGTCAAGGGGGACCCAGAACAGATACGCAGTATTTT
TRBJ2-7 | . | . | TRBV7-8 | CASSPRTALTYEQYF | TGTGCCAGCAGCCCTAGGACAGCCCTGACCTACGAGCAGTACTTC
TRBJ1-2 | TRBD1 | . | TRBV5-1 | CASSLDRASPGYTF | TGCGCCAGCAGCTTAGACAGGGCCTCTCCTGGCTACACCTTC
TRBJ1-4 | TRBD1 | few | TRBV7-2 | CASSPTGSNEKLFF | TGTGCCAGCAGCCCGACAGGGTCTAATGAAAAACTGTTTTTT
TRBJ2-5 | TRBD1 | . | TRBV27 | CASSSRTGYLSTQYF | TGTGCCAGCAGTTCAAGGACAGGGTACCTTTCGACCCAGTACTTC
TRBJ2-7 | TRBD1 | . | TRBV9 | CASSVTTGNYEQYF | TGTGCCAGCAGCGTAACGACAGGGAACTACGAGCAGTACTTC
TRBJ2-1 | . | . | TRBV7-3 | CASSLTLERNEQFF | TGTGCCAGCAGCTTAACGTTAGAGAGGAATGAGCAGTTCTTC
TRBJ2-3 | . | . | TRBV2 | CATKRGGAGTDTQYF | TGTGCCACCAAGCGTGGGGGGGCGGGGACAGATACGCAGTATTTT
TRBJ1-4 | . | once | TRBV5-1 | CASSLDSGRTNEKLFF | TGCGCCAGCAGCTTGGACAGCGGCAGGACTAATGAAAAACTGTTTTTT
TRBJ2-7 | TRBD1 | . | TRBV19 | CASSTGTGVKEQYF | TGTGCCAGTAGTACCGGGACAGGGGTTAAGGAGCAGTACTTC
TRBJ2-1 | . | . | TRBV5-8 | CASTSGTYSYNEQFF | TGTGCCAGCACCTCGGGGACATACTCCTACAATGAGCAGTTCTTC
TRBJ1-4 | . | . | TRBV6-5 | CASSSRTNEKLFF | TGTGCCAGCAGTTCCAGGACAAACGAAAAACTGTTTTTT
TRBJ2-3 | . | . | TRBV3-1/TRBV3-2 | CASSHRADTQYF | TGTGCCAGCAGCCACAGGGCAGATACGCAGTATTTT
TRBJ2-1 | TRBD2 | . | TRBV7-9 | CASSSRSGGAIDNEQFF | TGTGCCAGCAGCTCTAGAAGCGGGGGGGCCATCGACAATGAGCAGTTCTTC
TRBJ1-6 | . | . | TRBV2 | CASGELGSLSPLHF | TGTGCCAGCGGGGAGTTGGGGTCGCTCTCACCCCTCCACTTT
TRBJ1-5 | TRBD1 | . | TRBV6-1 | CASSAGQGAGNQPQHF | TGTGCCAGCAGTGCAGGACAGGGGGCAGGCAATCAGCCCCAGCATTTT
TRBJ2-3 | TRBD2 | once | TRBV7-8 | CASSYSGGPGDTQYF | TGTGCCAGCAGCTACAGCGGGGGGCCAGGAGATACGCAGTATTTT
TRBJ1-4 | . | . | TRBV7-8 | CASSWDLGELFF | TGTGCCAGCAGCTGGGATCTCGGGGAACTGTTTTTT
TRBJ2-1 | . | once | TRBV5-4 | CASSVQGLLYEQFF | TGTGCCAGCAGCGTGCAGGGGCTACTCTATGAGCAGTTCTTC
TRBJ1-1 | . | . | TRBV11-3 | CASSRSGQANTEAFF | TGTGCCAGCAGCAGGAGCGGGCAGGCGAACACTGAAGCTTTCTTT
TRBJ1-5 | . | once | TRBV19 | CASTVTIGGPNQPQHF | TGTGCCAGTACCGTTACGATAGGAGGCCCGAATCAGCCCCAGCATTTT
TRBJ2-2 | TRBD1 | . | TRBV10-1 | CASSESTGSGTGELFF | TGCGCCAGCAGTGAGTCGACAGGGAGTGGTACCGGGGAGCTGTTTTTT
TRBJ2-1 | TRBD2 | . | TRBV5-1 | CASSQEAGHNEQFF | TGCGCCAGCAGCCAAGAAGCGGGGCACAATGAGCAGTTCTTC
TRBJ2-3 | . | once | TRBV6-5 | CASTRGNIDTQYF | TGTGCCAGCACGCGAGGGAATATAGATACGCAGTATTTT
TRBJ2-6 | . | many | TRBV24-1 | CATQGSGANVLTF | TGTGCCACTCAGGGGTCTGGGGCCAACGTCCTGACTTTC
TRBJ2-3 | TRBD2 | . | TRBV7-2 | CASSLGGRADTQYF | TGTGCCAGCAGCTTAGGGGGGAGGGCAGATACGCAGTATTTT
TRBJ1-1 | . | . | TRBV14 | CASSPTAGAEAFF | TGTGCCAGCAGTCCTACCGCAGGCGCTGAAGCTTTCTTT
TRBJ2-2 | TRBD1 | . | TRBV19 | CASSEDRADTGELFF | TGTGCCAGTAGTGAGGACAGGGCGGACACCGGGGAGCTGTTTTTT
TRBJ2-5 | TRBD2 | . | TRBV5-1 | CASSLRLAGSQETQYF | TGCGCCAGCAGCCTAAGACTAGCGGGGAGTCAAGAGACCCAGTACTTC
TRBJ2-2 | TRBD2 | . | TRBV9 | CASSPRGDLAGELFF | TGTGCCAGCAGCCCTCGGGGGGACCTCGCCGGGGAGCTGTTTTTT
TRBJ2-7 | . | . | TRBV25-1 | CASSASGMNARKPYEQYF | TGTGCCAGCAGTGCCTCCGGGATGAATGCCAGAAAACCCTACGAGCAGTACTTC
TRBJ2-3 | . | . | TRBV2 | CAGRDIVGTQYF | TGTGCCGGCCGGGACATCGTTGGGACGCAGTATTTT
TRBJ2-1 | . | . | TRBV11-2 | CASSLDPGRGNEQFF | TGTGCCAGCAGCTTAGACCCCGGGAGAGGCAATGAGCAGTTCTTC
TRBJ2-2 | . | . | TRBV4-1 | CASSQPHTGNTGELFF | TGCGCCAGCAGCCAACCTCATACAGGGAACACCGGGGAGCTGTTTTTT